A selection of T cell receptor beta chains follows, all from one sample in a study of graft-versus-host responses after intestinal transplantation. Clones were sequenced by immunoSEQ multiplex PCR, and TCRdb holds only the in-frame ones, with some missing. The repertoire holds tens of thousands of clones, with more than 90% as singletons. Their antigens remain unidentified. Source: unstimulated CD4+ T cells sorted from spleen or lymph node cells, taken before intestinal transplant. The receptors here all came from a human donor who received an intestinal transplant. CDR3s include the opening cysteine and the closing phenylalanine or tryptophan. The D gene is left open where the match is weak. Expanded clones get a size class; other rows say once, few or many, or leave the size out.

CDR3,DNA,size,V,D,J
CATSRDSAGSTSYNEQFF,TGTGCCACCAGCAGAGATTCGGCCGGTAGTACCTCCTACAATGAGCAGTTCTTC,.,TRBV15,.,TRBJ2-1
CASSHGTGKTYEQYF,TGTGCCAGCAGCCACGGGACAGGAAAAACCTACGAGCAGTACTTC,few,TRBV7-9,TRBD1,TRBJ2-7
CASSLAGGAGELFF,TGCGCCAGCAGCTTAGCCGGAGGAGCCGGGGAGCTGTTTTTT,once,TRBV5-1,.,TRBJ2-2
CASTAGGPFEEQYF,TGCGCCAGCACGGCCGGTGGGCCCTTTGAAGAGCAGTACTTC,.,TRBV5-1,.,TRBJ2-7
CASTSRAPGSGYNEQFF,TGTGCCAGTACTTCCAGGGCCCCGGGCTCAGGATACAATGAGCAGTTCTTC,.,TRBV19,.,TRBJ2-1
CASSLGGQGNTEAFF,TGCGCCAGCAGCTTGGGGGGACAGGGGAACACTGAAGCTTTCTTT,.,TRBV5-1,TRBD1,TRBJ1-1
CAISRLAGGYEQYF,TGTGCCATCAGCAGACTAGCGGGAGGATACGAGCAGTACTTC,.,TRBV10-3,TRBD2,TRBJ2-7
CASSSSSGRRELFF,TGTGCCAGCAGTTCCTCTAGCGGGAGGAGGGAGCTGTTTTTT,.,TRBV6-6,TRBD2,TRBJ2-2
CASSRPGYQETQYF,TGTGCCAGCTCACGACCCGGGTACCAAGAGACCCAGTACTTC,.,TRBV18,.,TRBJ2-5
CASSLSYNEQFF,TGTGCCAGTAGTTTAAGCTACAATGAGCAGTTCTTC,.,TRBV19,.,TRBJ2-1
CASSVLRGYEQYF,TGTGCCAGCAGTGTACTTAGGGGTTACGAGCAGTACTTC,.,TRBV6-5,.,TRBJ2-7
CASSLTMGLADSYNEQFF,TGTGCCAGCAGCCTTACGATGGGACTAGCGGACTCCTACAATGAGCAGTTCTTC,.,TRBV14,TRBD2,TRBJ2-1
CASSQDLNLPSTDTQYF,TGCGCCAGCAGCCAAGATTTGAACCTACCTAGCACAGATACGCAGTATTTT,.,TRBV4-1,.,TRBJ2-3
CASIGGLAGGRQYF,TGTGCCAGCATTGGAGGACTAGCGGGAGGAAGGCAGTACTTC,once,TRBV6-1,TRBD2,TRBJ2-7
CASSPGGYTDTQYF,TGTGCCAGCAGCCCGGGGGGCTACACAGATACGCAGTATTTT,.,TRBV5-4,.,TRBJ2-3
CATSRDRGLEAFF,TGTGCCACCAGCAGAGATAGGGGGCTTGAAGCTTTCTTT,once,TRBV15,TRBD1,TRBJ1-1
CASSSYSGRGEQYF,TGCGCCAGCAGCTCCTATAGCGGGAGGGGCGAGCAGTACTTC,.,TRBV5-1,TRBD2,TRBJ2-7
CASSDPGGGEEQYF,TGCGCCAGCAGTGATCCGGGGGGGGGTGAAGAGCAGTACTTC,once,TRBV10-2,TRBD2,TRBJ2-7
CASSVRTSSYNERFF,TGTGCCAGCAGCGTCAGGACGAGCTCCTACAATGAGCGGTTCTTC,.,TRBV9,.,TRBJ2-1
CASSPETGATNEKLFF,TGTGCCAGCAGCCCGGAGACGGGTGCAACTAATGAAAAACTGTTTTTT,.,TRBV7-9,.,TRBJ1-4
CASSLTGTGDETQYF,TGTGCCAGCAGTTTAACCGGGACAGGGGACGAGACCCAGTACTTC,.,TRBV28,TRBD1,TRBJ2-5
CASSYGLAGGRGYEEQYF,TGCGCCAGCAGTTACGGACTAGCGGGAGGGCGAGGCTACGAAGAGCAGTACTTC,.,TRBV5-1,TRBD2,TRBJ2-7
CASSLQGGETQYF,TGTGCCAGCAGCCTCCAAGGGGGGGAGACCCAGTACTTC,.,TRBV11-2,.,TRBJ2-5
CASSYSIQGKVDGYTF,TGTGCCAGCAGTTACTCGATCCAGGGGAAAGTGGATGGCTACACCTTC,.,TRBV6-5,.,TRBJ1-2
CASSRTGTGYGYTF,TGTGCCAGCAGTAGGACAGGGACGGGCTATGGCTACACCTTC,.,TRBV6-5,TRBD1,TRBJ1-2
CASSLSGRRDEQFF,TGTGCCAGCAGTCTTAGCGGGAGGAGAGATGAGCAGTTCTTC,.,TRBV2,TRBD2,TRBJ2-1
CATSRKAGESYEQYF,TGTGCCACCAGCAGAAAAGCGGGAGAATCCTACGAGCAGTACTTC,once,TRBV15,TRBD2,TRBJ2-7
CASSLQAGGNNEQFF,TGCGCCAGCAGCCTCCAAGCGGGAGGGAACAATGAGCAGTTCTTC,.,TRBV5-1,TRBD2,TRBJ2-1
CASSLGLAEQYF,TGTGCCAGCAGCTTGGGACTAGCCGAGCAGTACTTC,.,TRBV5-6,TRBD2,TRBJ2-7
CASRGGKTGANHRLAKNIQYF,TGTGCCAGCAGGGGGGGAAAAACAGGGGCCAACCACCGACTAGCCAAAAACATTCAGTACTTC,once,TRBV28,.,TRBJ2-4
CASSYSGGYQPQHF,TGTGCCAGCAGTTACAGCGGCGGCTATCAGCCCCAGCATTTT,.,TRBV6-5,.,TRBJ1-5
CASSLKTSLNEQFF,TGTGCCAGCAGCCTAAAGACTAGCCTCAATGAGCAGTTCTTC,.,TRBV4-2,TRBD2,TRBJ2-1
CASSALGGPYATYEQYF,TGCGCCAGCAGCGCCCTAGGGGGGCCTTACGCTACCTACGAGCAGTACTTC,.,TRBV5-1,.,TRBJ2-7
CSVDDRTRGIRNTEAFF,TGCAGCGTTGATGACAGGACGAGGGGTATTCGGAACACTGAAGCTTTCTTT,.,TRBV29-1,.,TRBJ1-1
CATSRDGQGLHEQFF,TGTGCCACCAGCAGAGATGGACAGGGGTTGCATGAGCAGTTCTTC,.,TRBV15,TRBD1,TRBJ2-1
CASSSPRDRGTYEQYF,TGTGCCAGCAGTTCACCCCGGGACAGGGGAACCTACGAGCAGTACTTC,.,TRBV28,TRBD1,TRBJ2-7
CSVIAGVSNEQFF,TGCAGCGTCATAGCGGGAGTCTCCAATGAGCAGTTCTTC,.,TRBV29-1,TRBD2,TRBJ2-1
CASSVEGSSPLHF,TGTGCCAGCAGCGTAGAGGGGAGTTCACCCCTCCACTTT,.,TRBV9,.,TRBJ1-6
CASSLALGTQYF,TGTGCCAGCAGCTTAGCGCTAGGGACCCAGTACTTC,.,TRBV7-9,.,TRBJ2-5
CASSTRGGTSGEQYF,TGTGCCAGCAGTACTAGGGGCGGGACCTCCGGGGAGCAGTACTTC,.,TRBV13,.,TRBJ2-7
CATAGDGAAGFEQFF,TGTGCCACAGCGGGGGACGGCGCGGCGGGATTTGAGCAGTTCTTC,.,TRBV6-5,TRBD2,TRBJ2-1
CASSLSGTGRVWELFF,TGTGCCAGCAGTTTGTCCGGGACAGGGCGGGTTTGGGAGCTGTTTTTT,.,TRBV27,TRBD1,TRBJ2-2
CAWSGGMDRLNTEAFF,TGTGCCTGGAGTGGAGGGATGGACAGACTGAACACTGAAGCTTTCTTT,.,TRBV30,.,TRBJ1-1
CASSFRAGSAEAFF,TGTGCCAGCAGCTTCAGAGCGGGTAGCGCTGAAGCTTTCTTT,.,TRBV7-2,.,TRBJ1-1
CASSALGARMTEQYF,TGTGCCAGCAGTGCTTTGGGGGCGAGAATGACCGAGCAGTACTTC,few,TRBV27,.,TRBJ2-7
CASSPRVNDRYGYTF,TGTGCCAGCAGCCCCCGGGTCAACGACCGCTATGGCTACACCTTC,.,TRBV7-9,.,TRBJ1-2
CASSLSRGWDIQYF,TGTGCCAGCAGCCTCAGCCGGGGTTGGGACATTCAGTACTTC,.,TRBV2,.,TRBJ2-4
CASSRGGSKNIQYF,TGTGCCAGCAGTCGCGGAGGGTCCAAAAACATTCAGTACTTC,.,TRBV6-5,.,TRBJ2-4
CASSEVREKLFF,TGTGCCAGCAGTGAAGTTAGGGAAAAACTGTTTTTT,.,TRBV25-1,.,TRBJ1-4
CASSLGSGSYEQYF,TGTGCCAGCAGTTTAGGTAGCGGGAGCTACGAGCAGTACTTC,.,TRBV28,TRBD2,TRBJ2-7
CATGQGGPGELFF,TGTGCCACCGGACAGGGTGGGCCCGGGGAGCTGTTTTTT,.,TRBV10-3,TRBD1,TRBJ2-2
CASSFYSGANVLTF,TGTGCCAGCAGTTTCTACTCTGGGGCCAACGTCCTGACTTTC,.,TRBV27,.,TRBJ2-6
CASRGQARDEQYF,TGTGCCAGCAGGGGACAGGCTAGGGACGAGCAGTACTTC,.,TRBV27,TRBD1,TRBJ2-7
CASSPSRETQYF,TGTGCCAGCTCACCAAGCCGAGAGACCCAGTACTTC,.,TRBV18,.,TRBJ2-5
CASSLVQGAGEKLFF,TGTGCCAGCAGCTTAGTGCAGGGGGCGGGTGAAAAACTGTTTTTT,.,TRBV11-2,TRBD1,TRBJ1-4